The clone carrying this TCR beta chain was picked up a small number of times. Germline CDR1 is LGHNA and CDR2 is YSLEER. Trimming cost V 0 bases and J 7 bases, with 10 bases left between them. This CDR3 has 13 residues. The sample originates from a study of patients and donors after allogeneic stem cell transplantation. Using its own MiXCR run on the RT-PCR reads, TCRdb lists one record per CDR3 protein. This repertoire shows some 960,000 distinct CDR3 sequences, roughly 18% found once; its top ten account for about 6%. This chain joins TRBV4-3 and TRBJ2-7; D possibly corresponds to TRBD1 (5 bases). The receptor comes from a human donor who was either an allogeneic HSCT recipient or a stem cell or donor lymphocyte infusion donor (not recorded which). It is not recorded whose cells these are; they may come from a transplant donor. Sequences were obtained from blood, either unsorted or a sorted T cell fraction (not recorded which). This CDR3 is CASSQDPGQEQYF. CDR3 sequence (DNA): TGCGCCAGCAGCCAAGATCCAGGGCAGGAGCAGTACTTC.